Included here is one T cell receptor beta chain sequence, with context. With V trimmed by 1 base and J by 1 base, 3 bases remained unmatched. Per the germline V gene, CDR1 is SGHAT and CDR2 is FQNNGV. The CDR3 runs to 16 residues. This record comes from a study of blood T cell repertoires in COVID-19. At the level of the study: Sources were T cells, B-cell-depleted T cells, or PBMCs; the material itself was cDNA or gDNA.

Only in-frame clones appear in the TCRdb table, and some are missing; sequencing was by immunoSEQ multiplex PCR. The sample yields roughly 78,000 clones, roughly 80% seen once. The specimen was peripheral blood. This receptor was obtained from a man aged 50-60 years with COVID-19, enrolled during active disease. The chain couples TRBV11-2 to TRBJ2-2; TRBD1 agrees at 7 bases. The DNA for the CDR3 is TGTGCCAGCAGCTTAGTGACAGGGATGAACACCGGGGAGCTGTTTTTT. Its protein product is CASSLVTGMNTGELFF.